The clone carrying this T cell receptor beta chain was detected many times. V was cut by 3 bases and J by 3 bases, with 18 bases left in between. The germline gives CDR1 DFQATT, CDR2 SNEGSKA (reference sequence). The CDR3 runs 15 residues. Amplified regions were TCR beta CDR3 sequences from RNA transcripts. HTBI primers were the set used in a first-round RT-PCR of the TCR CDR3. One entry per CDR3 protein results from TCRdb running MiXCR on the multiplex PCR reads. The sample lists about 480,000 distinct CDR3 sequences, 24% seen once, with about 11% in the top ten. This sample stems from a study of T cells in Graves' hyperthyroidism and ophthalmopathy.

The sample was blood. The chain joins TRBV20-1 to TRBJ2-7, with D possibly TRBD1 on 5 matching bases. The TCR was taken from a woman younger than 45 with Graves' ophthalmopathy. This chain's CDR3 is CSASSAWTRGYEQYF. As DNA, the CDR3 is TGCAGTGCTAGTTCGGCGTGGACAAGGGGCTACGAGCAGTACTTC.